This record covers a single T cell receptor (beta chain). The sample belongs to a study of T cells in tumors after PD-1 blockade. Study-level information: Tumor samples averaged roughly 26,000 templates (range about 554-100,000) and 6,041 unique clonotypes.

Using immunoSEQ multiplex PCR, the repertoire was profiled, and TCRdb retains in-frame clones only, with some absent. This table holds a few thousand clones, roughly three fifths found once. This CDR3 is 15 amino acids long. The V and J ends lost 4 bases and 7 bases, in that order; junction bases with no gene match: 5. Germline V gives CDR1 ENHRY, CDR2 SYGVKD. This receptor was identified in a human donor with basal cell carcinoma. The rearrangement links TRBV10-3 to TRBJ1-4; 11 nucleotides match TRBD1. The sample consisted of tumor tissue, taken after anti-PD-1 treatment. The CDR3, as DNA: TGTGCCATCAGTGTTGGGACAGGGGGGAGTGAAAAACTGTTTTTT. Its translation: CAISVGTGGSEKLFF.